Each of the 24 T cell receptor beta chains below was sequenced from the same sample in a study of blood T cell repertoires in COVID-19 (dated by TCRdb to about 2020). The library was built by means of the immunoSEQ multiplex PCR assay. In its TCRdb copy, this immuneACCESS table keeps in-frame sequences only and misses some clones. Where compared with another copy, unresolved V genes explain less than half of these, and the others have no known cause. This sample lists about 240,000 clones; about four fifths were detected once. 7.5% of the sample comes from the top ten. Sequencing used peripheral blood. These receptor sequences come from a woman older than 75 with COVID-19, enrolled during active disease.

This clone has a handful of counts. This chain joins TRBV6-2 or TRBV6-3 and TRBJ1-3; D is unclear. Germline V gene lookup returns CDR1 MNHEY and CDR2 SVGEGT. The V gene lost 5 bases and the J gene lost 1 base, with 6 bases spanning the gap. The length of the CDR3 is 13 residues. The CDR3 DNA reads TGTGCCAGCAGTCGGAGTTCTGGAAACACCATATATTTT. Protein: CASSRSSGNTIYF.

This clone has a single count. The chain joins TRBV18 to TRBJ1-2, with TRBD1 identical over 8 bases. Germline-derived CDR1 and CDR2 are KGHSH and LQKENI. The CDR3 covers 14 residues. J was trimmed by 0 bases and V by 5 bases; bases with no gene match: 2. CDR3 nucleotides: TGTGCCAGCTCAGAGACAGGGGCTAACTATGGCTACACCTTC. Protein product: CASSETGANYGYTF.

CDR3 amino acids: CASRLQGYTDTQYF. For the CDR3, the DNA is TGCGCCAGCAGGTTACAGGGTTACACAGATACGCAGTATTTT. This chain links TRBV5-1 with TRBJ2-3; weak D call: TRBD1 (6 bases). V was cut by 5 bases and J by 2 bases, with 12 bases left in between. CDR1 is SGHRS, CDR2 YFSETQ, per germline. CDR3 length: 14 amino acids.

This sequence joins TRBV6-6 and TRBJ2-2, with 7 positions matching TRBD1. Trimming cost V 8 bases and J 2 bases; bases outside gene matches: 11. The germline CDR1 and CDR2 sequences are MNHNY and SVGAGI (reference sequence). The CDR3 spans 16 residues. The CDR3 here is CASFNRGPFNTGELFF. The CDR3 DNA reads TGTGCCAGCTTTAACAGGGGACCCTTTAACACCGGGGAGCTGTTTTTT.

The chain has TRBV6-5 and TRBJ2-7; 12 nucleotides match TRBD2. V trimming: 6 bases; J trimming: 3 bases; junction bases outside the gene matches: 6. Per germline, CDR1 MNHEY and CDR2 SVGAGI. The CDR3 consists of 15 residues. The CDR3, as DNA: TGTGCCAGCAGGATGACTAGCGGGGGTAGCTACGAGCAGTACTTC. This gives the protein CASRMTSGGSYEQYF.

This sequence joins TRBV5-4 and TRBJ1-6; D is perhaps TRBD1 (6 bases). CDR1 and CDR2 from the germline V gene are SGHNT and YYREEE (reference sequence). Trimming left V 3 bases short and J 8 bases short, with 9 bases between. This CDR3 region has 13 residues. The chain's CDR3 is CASSWTADSPLHF. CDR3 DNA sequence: TGTGCCAGCAGCTGGACAGCCGATTCACCCCTCCACTTT. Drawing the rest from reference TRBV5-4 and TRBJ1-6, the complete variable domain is ETGVTQSPTHLIKTRGQQVTLRCSSQSGHNTVSWYQQALGQGPQFIFQYYREEENGRGNFPPRFSGLQFPNYSSELNVNALELDDSALYLCASSWTADSPLHFGNGTRLTVT.

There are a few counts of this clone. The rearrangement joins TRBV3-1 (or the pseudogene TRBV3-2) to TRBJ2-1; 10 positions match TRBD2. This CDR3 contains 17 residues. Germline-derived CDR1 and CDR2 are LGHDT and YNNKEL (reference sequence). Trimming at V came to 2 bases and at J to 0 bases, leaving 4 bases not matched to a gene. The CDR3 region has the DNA TGTGCCAGCAGCCAAACGGGACTAGCGTTCTCCTACAATGAGCAGTTCTTC. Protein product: CASSQTGLAFSYNEQFF.

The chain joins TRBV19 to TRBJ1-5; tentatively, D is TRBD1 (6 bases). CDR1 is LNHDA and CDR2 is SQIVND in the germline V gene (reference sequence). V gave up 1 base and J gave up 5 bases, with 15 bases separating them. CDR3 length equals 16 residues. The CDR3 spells CASSIAGRGWDQPQHF. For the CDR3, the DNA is TGTGCCAGTAGTATAGCCGGCAGGGGATGGGATCAGCCCCAGCATTTT.

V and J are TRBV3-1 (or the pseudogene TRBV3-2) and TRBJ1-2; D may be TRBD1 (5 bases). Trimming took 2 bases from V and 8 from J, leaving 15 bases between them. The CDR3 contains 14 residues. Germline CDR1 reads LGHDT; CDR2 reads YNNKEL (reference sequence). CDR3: CASSQKGQGIGYTF. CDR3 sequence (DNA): TGTGCCAGCAGCCAAAAGGGGCAGGGAATCGGCTACACCTTC.

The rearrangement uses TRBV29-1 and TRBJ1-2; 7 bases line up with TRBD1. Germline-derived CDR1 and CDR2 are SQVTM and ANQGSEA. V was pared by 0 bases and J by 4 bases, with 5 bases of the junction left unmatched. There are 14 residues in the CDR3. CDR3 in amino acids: CSVEDLGQLYGYTF. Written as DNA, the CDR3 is TGCAGCGTTGAAGACTTGGGACAGCTCTATGGCTACACCTTC.

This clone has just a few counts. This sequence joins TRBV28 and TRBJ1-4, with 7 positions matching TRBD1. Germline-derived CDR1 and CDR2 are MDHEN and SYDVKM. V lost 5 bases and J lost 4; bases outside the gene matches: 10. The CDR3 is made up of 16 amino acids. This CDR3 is CASSPKRQGLNEKLFF. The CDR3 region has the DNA TGTGCCAGCAGTCCTAAAAGACAGGGTCTTAATGAAAAACTGTTTTTT.

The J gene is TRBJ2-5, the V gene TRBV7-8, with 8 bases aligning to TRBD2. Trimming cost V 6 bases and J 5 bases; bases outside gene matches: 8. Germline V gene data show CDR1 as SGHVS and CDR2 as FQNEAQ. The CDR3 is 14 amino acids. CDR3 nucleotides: TGTGCCAGCAGTATTAGGGGACTAGGTGAGACCCAGTACTTC. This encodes CASSIRGLGETQYF.

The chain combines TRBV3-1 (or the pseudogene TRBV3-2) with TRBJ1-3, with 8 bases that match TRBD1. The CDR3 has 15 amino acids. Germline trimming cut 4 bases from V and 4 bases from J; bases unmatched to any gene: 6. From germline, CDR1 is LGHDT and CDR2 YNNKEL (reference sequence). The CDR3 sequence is CASSPPGGAGNTIYF. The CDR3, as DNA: TGTGCCAGCAGCCCCCCAGGGGGCGCGGGAAACACCATATATTTT.

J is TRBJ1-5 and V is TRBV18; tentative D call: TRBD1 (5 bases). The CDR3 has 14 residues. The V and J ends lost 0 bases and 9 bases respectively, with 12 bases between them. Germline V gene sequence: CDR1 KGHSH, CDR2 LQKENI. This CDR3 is CASSPPSDTGPQHF. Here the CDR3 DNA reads TGTGCCAGCTCACCACCGTCGGACACAGGGCCCCAGCATTTT.

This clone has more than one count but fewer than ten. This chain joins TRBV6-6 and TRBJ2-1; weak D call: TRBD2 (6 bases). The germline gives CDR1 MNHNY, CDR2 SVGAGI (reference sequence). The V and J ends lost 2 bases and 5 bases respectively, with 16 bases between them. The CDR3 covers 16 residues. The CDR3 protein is CASSYPLVAADNEQFF. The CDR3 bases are TGTGCCAGCAGTTACCCCCTGGTAGCGGCAGACAATGAGCAGTTCTTC.

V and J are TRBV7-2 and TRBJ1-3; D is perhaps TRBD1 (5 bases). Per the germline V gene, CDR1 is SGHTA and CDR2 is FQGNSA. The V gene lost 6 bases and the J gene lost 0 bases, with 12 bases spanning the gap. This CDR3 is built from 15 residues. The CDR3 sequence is CASSRDSSSGNTIYF. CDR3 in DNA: TGTGCCAGCAGTCGGGACTCGAGCTCTGGAAACACCATATATTTT.

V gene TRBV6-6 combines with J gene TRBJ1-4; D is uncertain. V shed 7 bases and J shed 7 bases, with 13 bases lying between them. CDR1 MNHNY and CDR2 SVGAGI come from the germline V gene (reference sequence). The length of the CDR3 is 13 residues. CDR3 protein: CASKYGGGEKLFF. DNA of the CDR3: TGTGCCAGCAAGTACGGTGGTGGTGAAAAACTGTTTTTT.

In DNA form, the CDR3 reads TGTGCCAGCAGCTTAGCCTTCAATCAGCCCCAGCATTTT. Translation gives CASSLAFNQPQHF. V and J are TRBV7-2 and TRBJ1-5; no firm D call. The V end was cut by 0 bases, the J end by 3 bases, with 3 bases between. Looked up from germline, CDR1 is SGHTA and CDR2 is FQGNSA. The CDR3 totals 13 residues.

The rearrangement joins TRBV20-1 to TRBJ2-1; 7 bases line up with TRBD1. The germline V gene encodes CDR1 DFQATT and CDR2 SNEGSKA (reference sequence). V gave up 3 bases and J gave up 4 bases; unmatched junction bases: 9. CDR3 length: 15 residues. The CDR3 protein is CSASPDRPPYNEQFF. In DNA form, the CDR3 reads TGCAGTGCTAGTCCGGACAGGCCGCCTTACAATGAGCAGTTCTTC.

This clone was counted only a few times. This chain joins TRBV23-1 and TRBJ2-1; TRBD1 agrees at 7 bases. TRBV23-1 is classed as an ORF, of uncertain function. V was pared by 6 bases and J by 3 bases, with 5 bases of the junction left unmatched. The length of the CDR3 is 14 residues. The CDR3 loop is CASRDRANYNEQFF. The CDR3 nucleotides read TGCGCCAGCAGAGACAGGGCCAACTACAATGAGCAGTTCTTC.

This chain's CDR3 is CASSTGTGFREKLFF. The CDR3 region has the DNA TGTGCCAGCAGCACTGGGACAGGGTTCCGCGAAAAACTGTTTTTT. The chain links TRBV6-5 to TRBJ1-4; TRBD1 matches 9 bases. Germline assignment: CDR1 MNHEY and CDR2 SVGAGI. The CDR3 is 15 amino acids. Trimming removed 6 bases from V and 8 bases from J; junction bases left unmatched: 10.

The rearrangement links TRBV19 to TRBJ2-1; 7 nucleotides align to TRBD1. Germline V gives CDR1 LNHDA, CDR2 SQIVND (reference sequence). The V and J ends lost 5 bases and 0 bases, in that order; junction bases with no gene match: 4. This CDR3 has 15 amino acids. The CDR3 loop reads CASSRDSNSYNEQFF. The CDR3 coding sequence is TGTGCCAGTAGTCGGGACAGCAACTCCTACAATGAGCAGTTCTTC.

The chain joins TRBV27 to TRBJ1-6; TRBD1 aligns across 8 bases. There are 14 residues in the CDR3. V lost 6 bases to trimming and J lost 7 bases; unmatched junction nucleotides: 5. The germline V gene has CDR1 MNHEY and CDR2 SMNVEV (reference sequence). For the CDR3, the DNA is TGTGCCAGCAGGAAGGACAGGGAAAATTCACCCCTCCACTTT. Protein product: CASRKDRENSPLHF.

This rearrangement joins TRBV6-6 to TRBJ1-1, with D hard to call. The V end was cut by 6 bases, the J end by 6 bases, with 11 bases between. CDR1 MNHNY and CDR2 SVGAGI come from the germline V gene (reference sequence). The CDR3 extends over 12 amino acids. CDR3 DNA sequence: TGTGCCAGCAGCCGAAGAGGGCCTGAAGCTTTCTTT. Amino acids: CASSRRGPEAFF.